This TCR beta chain was identified in a study of breast tumors, draining lymph nodes, adjacent tissues. This clonotype was seen many times. TCRdb called the multiplex PCR reads again in MiXCR, with one record for every CDR3 protein. The data hold some 100,000 distinct CDR3 sequences, with about 20% observed a single time. Axillary draining lymph nodes of breast cancer patients supplied the node samples. From germline, CDR1 is SGHRS and CDR2 YFSETQ. With 3 bases clipped from V and 5 bases from J, the junction kept 7 bases outside the gene matches. The CDR3 contains 15 residues. The receptor's source is a female donor with breast cancer. Some clones in this sample may be carry-over from other donors' samples. The J gene is TRBJ2-1, the V gene TRBV5-1, with 8 bases matching TRBD1. The sequencing input was axillary lymph node tissue. CDR3: CASSSDRTGHNEQFF. In DNA form, the CDR3 reads TGCGCCAGCAGCTCCGACCGGACAGGGCACAATGAGCAGTTCTTC.